Described below is a single T cell receptor beta chain sequence and its context. Assay: immunoSEQ multiplex PCR; the TCRdb copy retains only in-frame clones and omits some. The sample contains approximately 30,000 clones, 81% of which appear only once. The data derive from a study of STAT5B mutations in CD4+ large granular lymphocyte leukemia. CDR3 length: 15 residues. The germline CDR1 and CDR2 sequences are SGHKS and YYEKEE (reference sequence). The ends were cut back, 2 bases at V and 4 bases at J, with 16 bases in the middle. The source material was CD4+ T cells from blood buffy coats. This clonotype originated in a human donor in good health. The J gene is TRBJ2-7, the V gene TRBV5-5; D remains ambiguous. CDR3 loop: CASSLRAAQSYEQYF. CDR3 bases: TGTGCCAGCAGCTTAAGGGCAGCACAATCTTACGAGCAGTACTTC.